Shown below are 17 T cell receptor beta chains from a single sample sequenced in a study of regulatory T cells in long-lasting Graves disease. Time point given: persistent/refractory GD, antithyroid drugs over 5 years with positive TRAb. RNA from PBMCs was the source of the TCR library. Construction of the TCR beta libraries employed iRepertoire HTBI primers in conjunction with Arm-PCR of CDR3 regions. Each CDR3 protein gets one entry after TCRdb re-called the multiplex PCR reads with MiXCR. Here the sample spans roughly 300,000 distinct CDR3 sequences, around 23% being singletons. This sample comprised peripheral blood mononuclear cells (PBMCs), obtained when the disease was refractory, from a patient treated with antithyroid drugs. The receptor source for this set is a female donor with Graves disease.

The gene calls are TRBV5-1 and TRBJ2-6, with D possibly TRBD1 on 5 matching bases. The CDR3 is made up of 16 amino acids. CDR1 is SGHRS and CDR2 is YFSETQ in the germline V gene. V was shortened by 2 bases and J by 4 bases, with 13 bases between the two germline ends. CDR3 residues: CASSFARVAGANVLTF. CDR3 in DNA: TGCGCCAGCAGCTTTGCCAGGGTAGCCGGGGCCAACGTCCTGACTTTC.

This clonotype was seen many times. The chain employs TRBV6-1 and TRBJ1-5; 9 nucleotides agree with TRBD1. The CDR3 is made up of 13 amino acids. CDR1 and CDR2 from the germline V gene are MNHNS and SASEGT. Germline trimming cut 10 bases from V and 10 bases from J; bases unmatched to any gene: 11. The CDR3 DNA reads as TGTGCCACTGGGGACAGGGAAAAGGACCCCCAGCATTTT. This codes for CATGDREKDPQHF.

This sequence joins TRBV7-3 and TRBJ2-5; 7 nucleotides align to TRBD2. The germline V gene has CDR1 SGHTA and CDR2 FQGTGA. The CDR3 extends over 16 amino acids. Trimming removed 5 bases from V and 4 bases from J; junction bases left unmatched: 13. This chain's CDR3 is CASSPLGLGEGETQYF. CDR3 in DNA: TGTGCCAGCAGCCCACTCGGACTAGGGGAGGGAGAGACCCAGTACTTC.

The table lists this clonotype with a few counts. The gene calls are TRBV12-3 or TRBV12-4 and TRBJ2-2; no clear D. Trimming cost V 5 bases and J 6 bases, with 7 bases left between them. This CDR3 contains 12 residues. This CDR3 is CASSTISGELFF. CDR3 nucleotide sequence: TGTGCCAGCAGTACTATTTCCGGGGAGCTGTTTTTT.

This clonotype has a count of ten or more. The V gene is TRBV11-1, the J gene TRBJ1-5; D not certain. The germline V and J ends were trimmed by 6 bases and 7 bases, with 13 bases remaining between them. This CDR3 has 13 amino acids. CDR1 SGHAT and CDR2 FQDESV come from the germline V gene (reference sequence). The CDR3 spells CASSSNRGQPQHF. In DNA form, the CDR3 reads TGTGCCAGCAGTTCAAACCGGGGACAGCCCCAGCATTTT.

The chain has TRBV5-6 and TRBJ2-5; 8 bases line up with TRBD2. Germline values: CDR1 SGHDT, CDR2 YYEEEE. The CDR3 extends over 15 amino acids. J gave up 5 bases and V 4 bases, and 10 bases lay outside the gene matches. The CDR3 protein is CASSLPGLGTETQYF. The CDR3 DNA follows: TGTGCCAGCAGCCTACCGGGACTAGGAACGGAGACCCAGTACTTC.

This clonotype has a handful of counts. V gene TRBV5-5 combines with J gene TRBJ1-1; 10 bases are shared with TRBD1. The V gene's germline CDR1 is SGHKS and CDR2 YYEKEE (reference sequence). J was trimmed by 1 base and V by 3 bases; bases with no gene match: 3. The CDR3 is 15 residues long. The CDR3: CASSWTGGTNTEAFF. The CDR3 DNA sequence: TGTGCCAGCAGCTGGACAGGGGGAACGAACACTGAAGCTTTCTTT.

The V gene is TRBV4-1, the J gene TRBJ1-6; D is unclear. V lost 1 base and J 6 bases, leaving 4 bases between the germline ends. This CDR3 comprises 13 residues. Germline CDR1 reads MGHRA; CDR2 reads YSYEKL. CDR3 sequence reads: CASSQVVNSPLHF. The CDR3 DNA is TGCGCCAGCAGCCAAGTAGTTAATTCACCCCTCCACTTT.

This clonotype was counted a few times. The V and J genes are TRBV4-3 and TRBJ2-7, with a possible D match to TRBD1 (6 bases). This CDR3 has 16 residues. Trimming stripped 0 bases from V and 7 bases from J, with 19 bases between. Germline V gene lookup returns CDR1 LGHNA and CDR2 YSLEER. CDR3 protein: CASSQDLGAGLGEQYF. The CDR3 nucleotides read TGCGCCAGCAGCCAAGATCTGGGGGCAGGGTTGGGGGAGCAGTACTTC.

The V gene is TRBV7-9, the J gene TRBJ1-2; 7 nucleotides align to TRBD1. Germline V gives CDR1 SEHNR, CDR2 FQNEAQ (reference sequence). The CDR3 runs 14 residues. V was clipped by 4 bases and J by 5 bases; unmatched bases: 7. The CDR3 DNA reads TGTGCCAGCAGCTGGGACAGCGGGACGTATGGCTACACCTTC. It specifies CASSWDSGTYGYTF.

This clonotype was seen a few times. The rearrangement links TRBV19 to TRBJ1-5, with a possible D match to TRBD1 (6 bases). From germline, CDR1 is LNHDA and CDR2 SQIVND (reference sequence). Trimming took 5 bases from V and 5 from J, leaving 10 bases between them. This CDR3 spans 13 amino acids. The DNA of the CDR3 is TGTGCCAGTAGTGAACAGGGATATCAGCCCCAGCATTTT. It is translated as CASSEQGYQPQHF.

This clonotype has just a few counts. The chain is built from TRBV24-1 and TRBJ1-2; weak D call: TRBD1 (5 bases). CDR1 KGHDR and CDR2 SFDVKD come from the germline V gene. The CDR3 has 14 residues. Trimming stripped 6 bases from V and 1 base from J, with 11 bases between. As DNA, the CDR3 is TGTGCCACCAGTAATAAAAGGGGTAACTATGGCTACACCTTC. Translated, it gives CATSNKRGNYGYTF.

The sample holds a few counts of this clonotype. The genes are TRBV13 and TRBJ2-7; 9 bases fit TRBD2. J lost 6 bases, V lost 7 bases, and 7 bases had no gene match. There are 13 residues in the CDR3. The germline V gene has CDR1 PRHDT and CDR2 FYEKMQ (reference sequence). Written as DNA, the CDR3 is TGTGCCAGCAAATTAGCGGGAGTTCTCGAGCAGTACTTC. It specifies CASKLAGVLEQYF. Combining the CDR3 with reference TRBV13 and TRBJ2-7 gives the whole variable domain AAGVIQSPRHLIKEKRETATLKCYPIPRHDTVYWYQQGPGQDPQFLISFYEKMQSDKGSIPDRFSAQQFSDYHSELNMSSLELGDSALYFCASKLAGVLEQYFGPGTRLTVT.

CDR3 protein: CASSRQLAGDAYEQYF. CDR3 bases: TGTGCCAGCTCACGCCAGCTAGCGGGAGACGCCTACGAGCAGTACTTC. The V call is TRBV18, the J call TRBJ2-7; 10 nucleotides match TRBD2. This CDR3 has 16 amino acids. Germline trimming cut 4 bases from V and 2 bases from J; bases unmatched to any gene: 8. Germline V gene lookup returns CDR1 KGHSH and CDR2 LQKENI.

Only a few counts were recorded for this clonotype. The junction shows a germline mismatch at one end, possibly a read error. V and J are TRBV20-1 and TRBJ2-7, with TRBD1 matching 7 bases. The CDR3 consists of 15 residues. Germline V gene sequence: CDR1 DFQATT, CDR2 SNEGSKA (reference sequence). CDR3 coding DNA: TGCAGTGCTAGTCCCAAGTACAGGGGTGGGTACGAGCAGCACTTC. Translated: CSASPKYRGGYEQHF.

This clonotype was observed a few times. This sequence joins TRBV6-1 and TRBJ1-1; D is ambiguous. This CDR3 is 13 amino acids long. With 6 bases removed from V and 2 bases from J, the gap between germline ends came to 10 bases. In germline, CDR1 is MNHNS, CDR2 SASEGT. The CDR3 sequence: CASRSFVNTEAFF. The CDR3 DNA follows: TGTGCCAGCAGATCATTCGTTAACACTGAAGCTTTCTTT.

This clonotype occurred many times. V is TRBV6-1 and J is TRBJ2-5, with 9 bases matching TRBD1. CDR1 and CDR2 (germline): MNHNS, SASEGT. The J segment lost 5 bases and the V segment lost 5 bases, leaving 9 bases of the junction unmatched. CDR3 length: 15 amino acids. The CDR3 sequence: CASSPWTGEVETQYF. CDR3 sequence (DNA): TGTGCCAGCAGTCCGTGGACAGGGGAGGTTGAGACCCAGTACTTC.